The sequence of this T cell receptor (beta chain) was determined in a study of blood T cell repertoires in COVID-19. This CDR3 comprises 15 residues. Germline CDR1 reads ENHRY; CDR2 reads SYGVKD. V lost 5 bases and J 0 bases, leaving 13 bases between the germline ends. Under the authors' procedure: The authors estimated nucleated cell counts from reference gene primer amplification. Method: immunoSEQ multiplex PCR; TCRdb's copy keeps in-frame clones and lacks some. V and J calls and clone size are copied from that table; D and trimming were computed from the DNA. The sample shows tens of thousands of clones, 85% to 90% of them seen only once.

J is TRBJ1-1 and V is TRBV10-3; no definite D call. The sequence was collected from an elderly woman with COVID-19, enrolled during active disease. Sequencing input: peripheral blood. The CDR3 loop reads CAISPAGSMNTEAFF. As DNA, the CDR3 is TGTGCCATCAGTCCCGCGGGATCCATGAACACTGAAGCTTTCTTT.